These 21 T cell receptor beta chains were all obtained from the same sample, sequenced in a study of blood T cell repertoires in COVID-19. Libraries were prepared by immunoSEQ multiplex PCR; TCRdb keeps only in-frame clonotypes and omits some of them. Of around 76,000 clones in the sample, about 89% were seen once. The sequenced sample was peripheral blood. The receptors shown here come from a man aged 55 to 70 with acute or convalescent COVID-19.

This clone turned up a few times. The chain employs TRBV12-3 or TRBV12-4 and TRBJ2-7, with D hard to call. The CDR3 has 13 residues. The germline V and J ends were trimmed by 2 bases and 7 bases, with 12 bases remaining between them. The CDR3, as DNA: TGTGCCAGCAGTTTATCCCATACCGGGGAGCAGTACTTC. As protein: CASSLSHTGEQYF.

The J gene is TRBJ2-5, the V gene TRBV7-3, with D maybe TRBD2 (6 bases). Trimming left V 3 bases short and J 4 bases short, with 9 bases between. CDR3 length: 13 amino acids. CDR1 is SGHTA, CDR2 FQGTGA, per germline. In nucleotides, the CDR3 is TGTGCCAGCAGCTTGGGGGGTATAGAGACCCAGTACTTC. This codes for CASSLGGIETQYF.

This clone was seen a single time. The rearrangement joins TRBV18 to TRBJ2-1; TRBD2 aligns across 8 bases. V was clipped by 2 bases and J by 8 bases; unmatched bases: 14. The CDR3 extends over 17 amino acids. Germline V gives CDR1 KGHSH, CDR2 LQKENI. DNA for the CDR3: TGTGCCAGCTCACCAAGGACTAGCCGCCGATCGGTCGATGAGCAGTTCTTC. Amino acids: CASSPRTSRRSVDEQFF.

The V call is TRBV9, the J call TRBJ1-2; 9 bases line up with TRBD1. From germline, CDR1 is SGDLS and CDR2 YYNGEE. V dropped 3 bases and J dropped 7; count of bases not matched to a gene: 16. There are 17 residues in the CDR3. This CDR3 reads CASSASIFPGQGSGYTF. The CDR3 nucleotides are TGTGCCAGCAGCGCCTCCATCTTCCCGGGACAGGGCTCTGGCTACACCTTC.

This clone occurred once. This sequence joins TRBV11-2 and TRBJ2-7; 10 bases fit TRBD1. Germline V CDR1 and CDR2: SGHAT, FQNNGV. V lost 5 bases, J lost 6 bases, and 4 bases stayed unmatched. This CDR3 has 13 residues. The CDR3 nucleotides read TGTGCCAGCAGCCACGGGACAGGGGTCGAGCAGTACTTC. Translated: CASSHGTGVEQYF.

The chain recombines TRBV5-5 with TRBJ2-7; 13 bases align to TRBD2. V gave up 4 bases and J gave up 7 bases; unmatched junction bases: 17. CDR1 is SGHKS and CDR2 is YYEKEE in the germline V gene (reference sequence). This CDR3 region has 18 residues. CDR3 DNA sequence: TGTGCCAGCAGCATACTACTCCCCACTAGCGGGAGGGCCGAAGAGCAGTACTTC. Residues: CASSILLPTSGRAEEQYF.

V is TRBV9 and J is TRBJ2-2; 9 bases match TRBD1. Germline V gene data show CDR1 as SGDLS and CDR2 as YYNGEE. This CDR3 region has 15 residues. V was clipped by 2 bases and J by 6 bases; unmatched bases: 5. CDR3 amino acids: CASSVWDREAGELFF. CDR3 in DNA: TGTGCCAGCAGCGTCTGGGACAGGGAGGCCGGGGAGCTGTTTTTT.

This clone is a singleton in its sample. J is TRBJ2-7 and V is TRBV6-5, with a weak D call TRBD2 (6 bases). V lost 11 bases to trimming and J lost 2 bases, with 16 bases between them. Germline CDR1 and CDR2: MNHEY and SVGAGI. This CDR3 is built from 13 residues. The CDR3 bases are TGTGCCGTACAAGGGAGGCCGACCTACGAGCAGTACTTC. It translates to CAVQGRPTYEQYF.

This clone was counted between two and nine times. The chain combines TRBV2 with TRBJ1-4, with D possibly being TRBD1 (6 bases). Germline V gives CDR1 SNHLY, CDR2 FYNNEI. The CDR3 runs 15 residues. Trimming left V 7 bases short and J 0 bases short, with 12 bases between. CDR3: CASTQRQATNEKLFF. In nucleotides, the CDR3 is TGTGCCAGCACTCAACGACAGGCAACTAATGAAAAACTGTTTTTT.

The chain is built from TRBV5-8 and TRBJ2-1; possible D gene TRBD1, 5 bases. In germline, CDR1 is SGHTS, CDR2 YDEGEE. With 0 bases removed from V and 4 bases from J, the gap between germline ends came to 5 bases. This CDR3 contains 13 residues. This chain's CDR3 is CASSLGQYNEQFF. CDR3 nucleotide sequence: TGTGCCAGCAGCTTGGGACAGTACAATGAGCAGTTCTTC.

The chain carries TRBV18 and TRBJ1-2; D not certain. In germline, CDR1 is KGHSH, CDR2 LQKENI. V lost 3 bases, J lost 4 bases, and 9 bases lay in between. CDR3 size: 13 residues. The CDR3 bases are TGTGCCAGCTCACCTGACGGGGTCTATGGCTACACCTTC. Translation gives CASSPDGVYGYTF. The whole variable domain, remainder taken from reference TRBV18 and TRBJ1-2, is NAGVMQNPRHLVRRRGQEARLRCSPMKGHSHVYWYRQLPEEGLKFMVYLQKENIIDESGMPKERFSAEFPKEGPSILRIQQVVRGDSAAYFCASSPDGVYGYTFGSGTRLTVV.

V and J are TRBV10-3 and TRBJ1-4; possibly TRBD1 for D (6 bases). CDR3 length: 14 residues. Germline values: CDR1 ENHRY, CDR2 SYGVKD. V gave up 5 bases and J gave up 4 bases, with 11 bases separating them. This chain's CDR3 is CAISKTGYNEKLFF. CDR3 sequence (DNA): TGTGCCATCAGTAAGACAGGATATAATGAAAAACTGTTTTTT.

The V call is TRBV9, the J call TRBJ2-5, with 7 bases lining up with TRBD2. The CDR3 contains 16 residues. J lost 1 base, V lost 0 bases, and 6 bases had no gene match. Per germline, CDR1 SGDLS and CDR2 YYNGEE. CDR3 coding DNA: TGTGCCAGCAGCGTAGGTCACGGGGGGTCCCAAGAGACCCAGTACTTC. Its translation is CASSVGHGGSQETQYF.

The chain employs TRBV5-4 and TRBJ2-1, with TRBD2 matching 7 bases. Trimming removed 1 base from V and 8 bases from J; junction bases left unmatched: 6. The CDR3 is made up of 14 amino acids. Germline V gene data show CDR1 as SGHNT and CDR2 as YYREEE (reference sequence). The CDR3 is CASSLTGGFDEQFF. DNA of the CDR3: TGTGCCAGCAGCTTGACGGGAGGTTTTGATGAGCAGTTCTTC.

The CDR3 region is CATSVPGQGNTQYF. The CDR3 bases are TGTGCCACCAGTGTACCGGGACAGGGGAATACGCAGTATTTT. V gene TRBV24-1 combines with J gene TRBJ2-3; 10 bases are shared with TRBD1. J was trimmed by 7 bases and V by 5 bases; bases with no gene match: 5. CDR3 length equals 14 residues. Germline lookup yields CDR1 KGHDR and CDR2 SFDVKD.

The chain carries TRBV2 and TRBJ2-3; 7 nucleotides line up with TRBD1. The CDR3 covers 15 residues. Germline V gene data show CDR1 as SNHLY and CDR2 as FYNNEI. V was clipped by 8 bases and J by 0 bases; unmatched bases: 8. CDR3 bases: TGTGCCAGCCGGGACAGACTCTCTAGCACAGATACGCAGTATTTT. It yields the protein CASRDRLSSTDTQYF.

V is TRBV6-5 and J is TRBJ1-1; 10 positions agree with TRBD1. V lost 8 bases and J lost 4; bases outside the gene matches: 10. This CDR3 contains 15 residues. The germline CDR1 and CDR2 sequences are MNHEY and SVGAGI. Written as DNA, the CDR3 is TGTGCCAGCTTTGACAGGGGGCTTCGGAGCACTGAAGCTTTCTTT. This codes for CASFDRGLRSTEAFF.

This clone was detected only a few times. V usage is TRBV30 and J usage is TRBJ1-1; 12 positions agree with TRBD1. Germline CDR1 and CDR2: GTSNPN and SVGIG (reference sequence). This CDR3 is built from 14 residues. The V and J ends lost 2 bases and 10 bases, in that order; junction bases with no gene match: 8. CDR3 nucleotides: TGTGCCTGGAGTCGGGACAGGGGGCAGGGTGGAGCTTTCTTT. Its translation: CAWSRDRGQGGAFF.

The chain links TRBV6-5 to TRBJ1-2, with 8 bases matching TRBD1. Germline V gives CDR1 MNHEY, CDR2 SVGAGI. With V trimmed by 5 bases and J by 5 bases, 4 bases remained unmatched. The CDR3 spans 13 residues. This CDR3 is CASSTDREYGYTF. The CDR3 bases are TGTGCCAGCAGTACGGACAGGGAATATGGCTACACCTTC.

V and J are TRBV19 and TRBJ2-3; tentatively, D is TRBD1 (7 bases). V shed 0 bases and J shed 2 bases, with 24 bases lying between them. The CDR3 consists of 20 residues. CDR1 and CDR2 (germline): LNHDA, SQIVND (reference sequence). Here the CDR3 DNA reads TGTGCCAGTAGTATAGATCGAAGGGTAGGGCAGGGGGGAAACACAGATACGCAGTATTTT. It yields the protein CASSIDRRVGQGGNTDTQYF.

This chain connects TRBV5-4 to TRBJ2-6; D is unclear. CDR1 and CDR2 from the germline V gene are SGHNT and YYREEE (reference sequence). V was clipped by 1 base and J by 2 bases, with 13 bases between them. This CDR3 has 17 amino acids. For the CDR3, the DNA is TGTGCCAGCAGCTTGCGACAAGTACTCGCTGGGGCCAACGTCCTGACTTTC. Translated, it gives CASSLRQVLAGANVLTF.